Included here is one T cell receptor beta chain sequence, with context. Its cognate antigen has yet to be identified. One base away there is no much larger clone; base qualities are not given. To sequence the TCRbeta CDR3 region, genomic DNA was isolated from the sorted cells. The immunoSEQ Assay was used for sequencing of TCRbeta CDR3 regions. TCRdb mirrors the immuneACCESS table, restricted to in-frame sequences. Some clones are absent from its copies; in checked studies, under half trace to an unresolved V gene, and the reason for the others is unknown. This sample is represented by tens of thousands of clones; 89% of them were singletons. In total, the top ten clones hold around 12% of the sample. This specimen comes from a study of OX40 agonist ivuxolimab in advanced cancers. Looking at the study overall: The costimulatory receptor OX40 (CD134) was targeted by ivuxolimab, a fully human IgG2 agonistic monoclonal antibody. Partial responses were achieved by three dose-escalation patients, of whom one had hepatocellular carcinoma and two had cutaneous melanoma. The paper describes the monotherapy dose-escalation part (N ≈ 52 patients) of the phase I trial of ivuxolimab. A male proportion of roughly 80% and a mean age of approximately 58 years, ranging from roughly 23 to 90, were recorded for the dose-escalation cohort. Patients were allowed to have had prior anti-PD-1, anti-PD-L1 or anti-CTLA-4 therapy, and approximately 40% of the dose-escalation patients had been treated with checkpoint inhibitors. Intravenous ivuxolimab was administered to patients every 2 weeks at six dose levels: 0.01, 0.1, 0.3, 1.5, 3 and 10 mg/kg. Of the roughly 54 patients in dose escalation, some 19 had hepatocellular carcinoma, about 15 had melanoma, 9 had renal cell carcinoma and 9 had head and neck cancer. The point of sequencing TCRbeta in the periphery was to test whether ivuxolimab changed TCR sequence diversity and drove clonal T-cell expansion. The study at large found these results: After ivuxolimab, expanded clones were on average more numerous among CD8+ T cells than among CD4+ T cells. In the 0.1-3.0 mg/kg groups, partial responders were among the patients with the lowest normalized peripheral clonal expansion, particularly in CD8+ T cells. At doses from 0.1 to 3.0 mg/kg, clonal expansion was seen in both CD4+ and CD8+ blood T cells between baseline and week 6. Low levels of normalized T-cell clonal expansion were also seen in some patients who did not respond. Which antigens the clonally expanded peripheral T cells were specific for was not determined.

Patients with autoimmune disease history or receiving systemic immunosuppression were excluded from the trial. Peripheral blood for TCR sequencing was collected from all dose cohorts at baseline, on cycle 4 day 1, and on cycle 7 day 1. Samples came from an open-label, multicenter, first-in-human phase I dose-escalation trial of ivuxolimab. Adults with locally advanced or metastatic melanoma, renal cell, hepatocellular, or head and neck squamous cell carcinoma were enrolled in the trial. Before TCR sequencing, CD4+ T cells and CD8+ T cells were sorted from peripheral blood as separate populations. Counted from cysteine to phenylalanine, this CDR3 has 13 amino acids. The only DNA kept is the CDR3, 39 bases in frame from the first base. V was cut back by 4 bases and J by 3 bases, leaving a gap of 10 bases between them. Sequences SNHLY (CDR1) and FYNNEI (CDR2) are obtained from the germline V gene.

Source: CD4+ or CD8+ T cells sorted from blood, taken in a trial of the OX40 agonist ivuxolimab. Recombination joined TRBV2 with TRBJ2-7; no D segment can be confidently identified. The origin of this receptor is an adult with an advanced solid tumor such as melanoma, head and neck, liver or kidney cancer. The CDR3 loop reads CASSGQTDYEQYF. The DNA sequence is TGTGCCAGCAGTGGGCAGACGGACTACGAGCAGTACTTC.